Listed below are T cell receptor beta chains from one sample, sequenced in a study of CD4 and CD8 cells across lung adenocarcinoma regions. TCRdb analysed the PCR reads with MiXCR anew, one entry per CDR3 protein. The repertoire includes some 9,600 distinct CDR3 sequences, approximately 48% of them detected once, and approximately 20% sits in the top ten. Sequenced input: CD4+ T cells from the margin of a lung tumor. These receptors were taken from a female donor with lung adenocarcinoma. The CD4 and CD8 labels of this study may be unreliable. The CDR3 runs from the conserved cysteine through the conserved F or W. The D gene is left open where the match is weak. Where a row states a size, it is once, few, many or the class of an expanded clone; other rows omit it.

TRBD2 - TRBJ2-2 TRBV7-8 CASSRLAGGSTGELFF TGTGCCAGCAGCAGACTAGCGGGAGGTTCCACCGGGGAGCTGTTTTTT
- - TRBJ2-6 TRBV18 CASSPSGANVLTF TGTGCCAGCTCACCTTCTGGGGCCAACGTCCTGACTTTC
TRBD2 medium-sized TRBJ2-5 TRBV6-5 CASSSTPGLGGETQYF TGTGCCAGCAGCTCAACGCCGGGACTAGGGGGAGAGACCCAGTACTTC
- large TRBJ2-3 TRBV6-1 CASGLRGDTQYF TGTGCCAGCGGCCTGAGAGGAGATACGCAGTATTTT
TRBD2 many TRBJ2-3 TRBV27 CASSLSVGLAGGLDTQYF TGTGCCAGCAGTTTATCCGTGGGGCTAGCGGGAGGGCTAGATACGCAGTATTTT
- - TRBJ2-3 TRBV6-5 CASSYGQVTSTGEQYF TGTGCCAGCAGTTACGGCCAGGTCACGAGCACCGGGGAGCAGTATTTT
TRBD1 large TRBJ2-7 TRBV10-3 CATKRDSYEQYF TGTGCCACCAAACGGGACAGCTACGAGCAGTACTTC
TRBD2 - TRBJ2-1 TRBV12-3/TRBV12-4 CASSNPGLGRFNEQFF TGTGCCAGCAGTAACCCGGGACTAGGGCGATTCAATGAGCAGTTCTTC
- many TRBJ1-2 TRBV6-2/TRBV6-3 CASSYGELYGYTF TGTGCCAGCAGTTACGGGGAACTCTATGGCTACACCTTC
- - TRBJ2-1 TRBV5-1 CASSLRAPPYNEQFF TGCGCCAGCAGCTTAAGGGCCCCCCCCTACAATGAGCAGTTCTTC
- medium-sized TRBJ2-1 TRBV7-6 CASSLMAVSYNEQFF TGTGCCAGCAGCTTAATGGCAGTCTCCTACAATGAGCAGTTCTTC
TRBD2 many TRBJ2-1 TRBV10-3 CAISAPTGGYNEQFF TGTGCCATCAGTGCCCCAACGGGAGGGTACAATGAGCAGTTCTTC
- - TRBJ2-7 TRBV27 CAAEFGARDQDTQYF TGTGCCGCGGAGTTCGGGGCCCGTGACCAAGATACGCAGTACTTC
TRBD1 - TRBJ1-2 TRBV9 CASSVDPGQGGYGYTF TGTGCCAGCAGCGTGGATCCGGGACAGGGCGGCTATGGCTACACCTTC
- many TRBJ1-5 TRBV6-2/TRBV6-3 CASSYYGQPNQPQHF TGTGCCAGCAGTTACTACGGACAGCCCAATCAGCCCCAGCATTTT
- - TRBJ2-5 TRBV27 CAGGTGGRGEDTQYF TGTGCCGGGGGTACCGGCGGCCGTGGCGAAGATACGCAGTACTTC
TRBD1 few TRBJ1-4 TRBV15 CATSSDRQGRREKLFF TGTGCCACCAGCAGTGACAGACAGGGGAGGCGGGAAAAACTGTTTTTT
- - TRBJ2-7 TRBV6-5 CASSYDWGPPYEQYF TGTGCCAGCAGTTACGACTGGGGGCCTCCCTACGAGCAGTACTTC